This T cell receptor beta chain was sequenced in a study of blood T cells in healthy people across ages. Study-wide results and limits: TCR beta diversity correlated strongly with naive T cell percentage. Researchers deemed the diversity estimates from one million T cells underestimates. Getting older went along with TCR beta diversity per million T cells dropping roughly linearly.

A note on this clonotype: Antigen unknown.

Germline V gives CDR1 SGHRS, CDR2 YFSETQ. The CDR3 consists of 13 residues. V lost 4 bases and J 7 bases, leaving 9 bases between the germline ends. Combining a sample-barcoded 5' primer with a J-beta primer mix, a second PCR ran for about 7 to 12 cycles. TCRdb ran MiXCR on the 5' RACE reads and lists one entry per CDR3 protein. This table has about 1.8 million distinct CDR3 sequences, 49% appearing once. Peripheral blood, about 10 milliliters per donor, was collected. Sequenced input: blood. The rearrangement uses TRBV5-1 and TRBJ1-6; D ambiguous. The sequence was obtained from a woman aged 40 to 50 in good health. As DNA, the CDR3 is TGCGCCAGCAGCCCGTTCGGGAATTCACCCCTCCACTTT. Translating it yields CASSPFGNSPLHF.